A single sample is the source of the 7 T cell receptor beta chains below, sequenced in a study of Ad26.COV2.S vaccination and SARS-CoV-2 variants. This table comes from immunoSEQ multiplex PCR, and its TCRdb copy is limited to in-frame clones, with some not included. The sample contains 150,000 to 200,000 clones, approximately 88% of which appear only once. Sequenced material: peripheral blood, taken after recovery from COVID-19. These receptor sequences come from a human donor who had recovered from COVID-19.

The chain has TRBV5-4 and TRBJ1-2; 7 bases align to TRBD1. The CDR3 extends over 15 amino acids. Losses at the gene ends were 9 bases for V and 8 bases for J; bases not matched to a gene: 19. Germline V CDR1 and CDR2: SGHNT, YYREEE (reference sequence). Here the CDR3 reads CAIQSRGGARRGYTF. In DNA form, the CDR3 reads TGTGCCATACAGAGCCGAGGGGGCGCGAGGAGGGGCTACACCTTC.

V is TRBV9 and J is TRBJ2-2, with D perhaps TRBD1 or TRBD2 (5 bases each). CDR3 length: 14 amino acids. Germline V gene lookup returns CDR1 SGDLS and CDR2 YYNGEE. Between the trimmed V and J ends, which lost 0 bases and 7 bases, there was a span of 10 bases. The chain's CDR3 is CASSVAGAGGELFF. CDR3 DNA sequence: TGTGCCAGCAGCGTAGCCGGGGCCGGCGGGGAGCTGTTTTTT.

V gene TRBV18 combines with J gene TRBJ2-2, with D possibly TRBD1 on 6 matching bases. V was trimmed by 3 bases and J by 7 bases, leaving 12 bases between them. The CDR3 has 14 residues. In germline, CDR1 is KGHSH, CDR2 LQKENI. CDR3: CASSPDRRSGELFF. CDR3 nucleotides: TGTGCCAGCTCACCCGACAGGCGGAGCGGGGAGCTGTTTTTT.

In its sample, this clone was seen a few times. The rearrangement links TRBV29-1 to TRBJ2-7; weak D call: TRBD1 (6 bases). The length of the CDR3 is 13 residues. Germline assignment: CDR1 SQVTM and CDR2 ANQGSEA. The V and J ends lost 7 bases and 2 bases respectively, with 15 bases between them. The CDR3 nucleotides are TGCAGCGCCATCCCGGGACATACCTACGAGCAGTACTTC. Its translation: CSAIPGHTYEQYF.

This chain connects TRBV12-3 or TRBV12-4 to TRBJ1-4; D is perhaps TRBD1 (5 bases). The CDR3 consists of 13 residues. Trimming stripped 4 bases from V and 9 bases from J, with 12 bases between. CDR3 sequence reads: CASSSAGPQKLFF. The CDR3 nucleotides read TGTGCCAGCAGTTCTGCGGGGCCCCAAAAACTGTTTTTT.

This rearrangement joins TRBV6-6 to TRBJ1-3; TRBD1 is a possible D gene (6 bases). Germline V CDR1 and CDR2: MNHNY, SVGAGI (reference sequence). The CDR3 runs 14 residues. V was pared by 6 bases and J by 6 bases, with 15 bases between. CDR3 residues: CASSLQGRENTIYF. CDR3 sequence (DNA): TGTGCCAGCAGCCTACAGGGCCGGGAAAACACCATATATTTT.

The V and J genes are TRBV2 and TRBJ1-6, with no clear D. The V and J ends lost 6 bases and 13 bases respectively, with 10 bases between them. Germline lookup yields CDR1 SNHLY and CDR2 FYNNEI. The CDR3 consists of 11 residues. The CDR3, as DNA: TGTGCCAGCAGGGGTTTAGGGCCCCTCCACTTT. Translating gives CASRGLGPLHF.